This entry features one T cell receptor beta chain sequence. What it recognizes is unknown. This record belongs to a study of PD-1 blockade in classical Hodgkin lymphoma. Data came from immunoSEQ multiplex PCR; TCRdb stores just in-frame clones and leaves some out. The data contain some 21,000 clones, around 94% of them singletons. V was pared by 5 bases and J by 8 bases, with 19 bases between. Germline values: CDR1 SGHNT, CDR2 YENEEA. This CDR3 has 15 amino acids. Overall study results and limits: Compared with healthy donors, newly diagnosed patients reportedly showed lower baseline TCR diversity.

Time point meaning: newly diagnosed, previously untreated cHL patient sample. Comparators were PBMCs taken from newly diagnosed, untreated classical Hodgkin lymphoma. The V gene is TRBV11-3, the J gene TRBJ2-1; D is ambiguous. Sequencing was done on a sample of peripheral blood mononuclear cells (PBMCs). The clonotype comes from a human donor with classical Hodgkin lymphoma. CDR3 sequence (DNA): TGTGCCAGCAGCCCCCGTTGGGTGGGGTATTATGAGCAGTTCTTC. It yields the protein CASSPRWVGYYEQFF.